Below, 32 T cell receptor beta chains from the same sample are listed, as sequenced in a study of T cell responses to AZD1222 COVID-19 vaccine (dated by TCRdb to the early 2020s). This sample's time point label indicates: about 28 days (+/-7) after the second vaccine dose. The library was prepared using the immunoSEQ multiplex PCR assay. In its TCRdb copy, this immuneACCESS table keeps in-frame sequences only and misses some clones. Where compared with another copy, unresolved V genes explain less than half of these, and the others have no known cause. The sample records about 67,000 clones, roughly 85% of which are singletons. The ten largest make up 5% to 6.5% of the sample. This material consisted of peripheral blood, taken 28 days after the second AZD1222 dose. These receptors were taken from an adult who received the AZD1222 COVID-19 vaccine.

The chain joins TRBV5-6 to TRBJ1-2; 9 bases agree with TRBD1. CDR3 length: 15 residues. V shed 0 bases, J shed 5 bases, and the junction held 5 bases outside the gene matches. Germline CDR1 and CDR2: SGHDT and YYEEEE. The CDR3 region has the DNA TGTGCCAGCAGCTTGGGGGACAGGGTCTGGTATGGCTACACCTTC. Translating it yields CASSLGDRVWYGYTF.

The V and J genes are TRBV10-3 and TRBJ1-2, with D unclear. The germline V and J ends were trimmed by 2 bases and 7 bases, with 11 bases remaining between them. The germline V gene has CDR1 ENHRY and CDR2 SYGVKD. This CDR3 has 13 residues. This CDR3 is CAISEIGRSGYTF. The CDR3 bases are TGTGCCATCAGTGAGATAGGGAGGAGTGGCTACACCTTC.

Concerning this clone: The same CDR3 can be traced to other DNA sequences in this sample. This rearrangement joins TRBV9 to TRBJ2-5, with TRBD1 identical over 7 bases. The length of the CDR3 is 14 residues. Germline V gene lookup returns CDR1 SGDLS and CDR2 YYNGEE. V gave up 2 bases and J gave up 4 bases; unmatched junction bases: 5. CDR3 amino acids: CASSVGQAGETQYF. For the CDR3, the DNA is TGTGCCAGCAGCGTTGGACAGGCGGGAGAGACCCAGTACTTC.

The chain uses TRBV9 and TRBJ2-1; 10 bases match TRBD2. This CDR3 comprises 16 residues. The ends lost 3 bases at V and 8 bases at J; junction bases unmatched: 11. In germline, CDR1 is SGDLS, CDR2 YYNGEE. CDR3 in amino acids: CASSGASGGLGHEQFF. In DNA, the CDR3 is TGTGCCAGCAGCGGAGCTAGCGGGGGCCTTGGCCATGAGCAGTTCTTC.

The gene calls are TRBV5-1 and TRBJ2-5, with TRBD1 as a possible D gene (6 bases). Germline V gives CDR1 SGHRS, CDR2 YFSETQ. The length of the CDR3 is 15 residues. Trimming took off 2 bases at V and 0 bases at J, with 11 bases between the two ends. CDR3 bases: TGCGCCAGCAGCTTTATGGGGGCAGACCAAGAGACCCAGTACTTC. It specifies CASSFMGADQETQYF. The full variable domain, rest sourced from reference TRBV5-1 and TRBJ2-5, is KAGVTQTPRYLIKTRGQQVTLSCSPISGHRSVSWYQQTPGQGLQFLFEYFSETQRNKGNFPGRFSGRQFSNSRSEMNVSTLELGDSALYLCASSFMGADQETQYFGPGTRLLVL.

The chain uses TRBV7-2 and TRBJ2-3, with D tentatively TRBD1 (6 bases). CDR3 size: 14 residues. CDR1 and CDR2 from the germline V gene are SGHTA and FQGNSA. Trimming left V 5 bases short and J 1 base short, with 10 bases between. CDR3 sequence (DNA): TGTGCCAGCAGCCCAGGGGTCGGCACAGATACGCAGTATTTT. Its translation: CASSPGVGTDTQYF.

The chain recombines TRBV24-1 with TRBJ2-7; the match to TRBD1 covers 8 bases. CDR1 and CDR2 (germline): KGHDR, SFDVKD. The junction had 11 bases not matched to a gene; V was cut back by 4 bases and J by 7 bases. CDR3 size: 15 residues. The CDR3 DNA is TGTGCCACCAGTGACCCAGGACAGGGTAAAGGGGAGCAGTACTTC. It codes for CATSDPGQGKGEQYF.

J is TRBJ2-5 and V is TRBV4-1; possible D gene TRBD2, 6 bases. The CDR3 loop spans 14 amino acids. V lost 3 bases, J lost 3 bases, and 11 bases lay in between. Germline lookup yields CDR1 MGHRA and CDR2 YSYEKL. CDR3 DNA: TGCGCCAGCAGCCAGGGACTGAGGGAAGAGACCCAGTACTTC. Protein: CASSQGLREETQYF.

The genes are TRBV5-8 and TRBJ1-5; 8 bases fit TRBD1. Germline CDR1 reads SGHTS; CDR2 reads YDEGEE. The V segment lost 4 bases and the J segment 0 bases; nucleotides outside the gene matches: 9. The CDR3 has 17 amino acids. The CDR3, as DNA: TGTGCCAGCAGCCCCGGGACAGGCGCATATAGCAATCAGCCCCAGCATTTT. Its protein is CASSPGTGAYSNQPQHF.

The rearrangement uses TRBV7-9 and TRBJ1-2; D gene uncertain. The V and J ends lost 1 base and 10 bases respectively, with 10 bases between them. The CDR3 has 12 residues. Per the germline V gene, CDR1 is SEHNR and CDR2 is FQNEAQ (reference sequence). The CDR3 here is CASSLVSDDYTF. The CDR3 bases are TGTGCCAGCAGCTTAGTGTCTGACGACTACACCTTC.

The V call is TRBV6-2 or TRBV6-3, the J call TRBJ1-1, with TRBD1 as a possible D gene (6 bases). Germline CDR1 MNHEY, CDR2 SVGEGT. The length of the CDR3 is 14 residues. Trimming removed 5 bases from V and 4 bases from J, with 14 bases in between. The DNA for the CDR3 is TGTGCCAGCAGTAACACTCGAGGGGGCACTGAAGCTTTCTTT. It codes for CASSNTRGGTEAFF.

CDR3 loop: CASSSTGSLSYEQYF. In DNA, the CDR3 is TGTGCCAGCAGTTCCACAGGGAGCCTATCCTACGAGCAGTACTTC. The rearrangement links TRBV6-2 or TRBV6-3 to TRBJ2-7, with D possibly matching TRBD1 (6 bases). In germline, CDR1 is MNHEY, CDR2 SVGEGT. Trimming took 4 bases from V and 1 from J, leaving 14 bases between them. This CDR3 comprises 15 residues.

The genes are TRBV5-4 and TRBJ2-5; maybe TRBD1 (5 bases). Trimming left V 2 bases short and J 2 bases short, with 7 bases between. Germline assignment: CDR1 SGHNT and CDR2 YYREEE (reference sequence). The CDR3 consists of 13 residues. The CDR3 loop is CASSFTGQETQYF. CDR3 bases: TGTGCCAGCAGCTTCACAGGTCAAGAGACCCAGTACTTC.

V is TRBV5-5 and J is TRBJ1-6; the D is unclear. CDR3 length: 17 residues. With 4 bases removed from V and 0 bases from J, the gap between germline ends came to 14 bases. Germline CDR1 is SGHKS and CDR2 is YYEKEE (reference sequence). The CDR3 nucleotides are TGTGCCAGCAGCCACCCCGAGCGGGACTCCTATAATTCACCCCTCCACTTT. Translating it yields CASSHPERDSYNSPLHF.

The chain employs TRBV27 and TRBJ2-5; 16 bases line up with TRBD2. Germline CDR1 is MNHEY and CDR2 is SMNVEV (reference sequence). The junction had 6 bases not matched to a gene; V was cut back by 3 bases and J by 5 bases. This CDR3 region has 17 residues. CDR3 amino acids: CASSLGLAGGREETQYF. The CDR3 bases are TGTGCCAGCAGTTTGGGACTAGCGGGGGGGCGTGAGGAGACCCAGTACTTC.

The rearrangement links TRBV28 to TRBJ2-7, with TRBD1 matching over 9 bases. The CDR3 loop spans 12 amino acids. Germline loops: CDR1 MDHEN, CDR2 SYDVKM. V lost 9 bases and J lost 5; bases outside the gene matches: 5. CDR3 region: CASWDRVHEQYF. Here the CDR3 DNA reads TGTGCCAGTTGGGACAGGGTCCACGAGCAGTACTTC.

J is TRBJ1-2 and V is TRBV4-2; D perhaps matches TRBD1 (6 bases). Between the trimmed V and J ends, which lost 1 base and 8 bases, there was a span of 17 bases. The CDR3 sequence is 15 residues long. The V gene's germline CDR1 is LGHNA and CDR2 YNFKEQ. The CDR3 region is CASSQVGVAGEGYTF. The CDR3 nucleotides are TGTGCCAGCAGCCAAGTGGGGGTCGCAGGGGAGGGCTACACCTTC.

Comments on this clone: This CDR3 fails to terminate in the conserved phenylalanine or tryptophan, so it likely reflects a read error. No DNA is shown, since the ends of the CDR3 on it are uncertain; the CDR3 is the one TCRdb lists. The rearrangement links TRBV10-3 to TRBJ1-2; TRBD1 is the table's D call, not checked against the DNA. Germline CDR1 ENHRY, CDR2 SYGVKD. The CDR3 adds up to 12 amino acids, both ends counted. The CDR3 is CAISESGVIWLL.

The chain couples TRBV30 to TRBJ2-4, with a weak D call TRBD2 (6 bases). The ends were cut back, 0 bases at V and 1 base at J, with 13 bases in the middle. Germline loops: CDR1 GTSNPN, CDR2 SVGIG (reference sequence). This CDR3 is 16 amino acids long. The CDR3 sequence: CAWSVVVADAKNIQYF. The CDR3 DNA reads as TGTGCCTGGAGTGTCGTGGTAGCGGATGCCAAAAACATTCAGTACTTC.

The V call is TRBV27, the J call TRBJ2-7, with D maybe TRBD2 (6 bases). V was cut by 4 bases and J by 1 base, with 17 bases left in between. Germline CDR1 MNHEY, CDR2 SMNVEV (reference sequence). This CDR3 spans 16 amino acids. The CDR3 loop is CASSSSSGDLSYEQYF. As DNA, the CDR3 is TGTGCCAGCAGTTCCTCCTCGGGGGATCTTTCCTACGAGCAGTACTTC.

V is TRBV6-2 or TRBV6-3 and J is TRBJ2-3; weak D call: TRBD2 (5 bases). This CDR3 spans 14 amino acids. The V gene's germline CDR1 is MNHEY and CDR2 SVGEGT. V gave up 2 bases and J gave up 3 bases, with 9 bases separating them. The CDR3 here is CASSYELATDTQYF. The CDR3 DNA sequence: TGTGCCAGCAGTTACGAGCTAGCAACAGATACGCAGTATTTT.

The chain combines TRBV29-1 with TRBJ2-7, with D maybe TRBD2 (5 bases). Germline V gene lookup returns CDR1 SQVTM and CDR2 ANQGSEA. This CDR3 region has 13 residues. The V gene lost 7 bases and the J gene lost 1 base, with 14 bases spanning the gap. DNA of the CDR3: TGCAGCGCTGGGAACCGGGATTCCTACGAGCAGTACTTC. Amino acid sequence: CSAGNRDSYEQYF.

There are a few counts of this clone. The chain couples TRBV3-1 (or the pseudogene TRBV3-2) to TRBJ1-1, with a weak D call TRBD1 (6 bases). This CDR3 is 14 amino acids long. The ends were cut back, 4 bases at V and 5 bases at J, with 14 bases in the middle. Germline CDR1 LGHDT, CDR2 YNNKEL (reference sequence). DNA for the CDR3: TGTGCCAGCAGCCTGCTACAGGGTAGAACTGAAGCTTTCTTT. This encodes CASSLLQGRTEAFF.

Comments on this clone: This sample also contains other DNA sequences that code for the same CDR3. The chain has TRBV5-6 and TRBJ1-5, with D unclear. Germline CDR1 SGHDT, CDR2 YYEEEE. V was pared by 0 bases and J by 5 bases, with 6 bases between. This CDR3 is built from 13 residues. The CDR3 protein is CASSLGPDQPQHF. CDR3 in DNA: TGTGCCAGCAGCTTGGGTCCCGATCAGCCCCAGCATTTT.

J is TRBJ2-7 and V is TRBV28; perhaps TRBD2 as D (5 bases). The ends were cut back, 5 bases at V and 6 bases at J, with 23 bases in the middle. The germline CDR1 and CDR2 sequences are MDHEN and SYDVKM. This CDR3 region has 16 residues. DNA for the CDR3: TGTGCCAGCAGTCCACTTATGGAGGCACCGAACTTCGAGCAGTACTTC. Residues: CASSPLMEAPNFEQYF.

The J gene is TRBJ1-5, the V gene TRBV2; 8 bases agree with TRBD1. CDR3 length: 16 residues. V gave up 7 bases and J gave up 0 bases; unmatched junction bases: 8. Germline V CDR1 and CDR2: SNHLY, FYNNEI. The DNA for the CDR3 is TGTGCCAGCACCTTCGGGACAGGTTATAGCAATCAGCCCCAGCATTTT. It is translated as CASTFGTGYSNQPQHF.

This chain connects TRBV11-2 to TRBJ2-1; a possible D gene is TRBD1 (5 bases). Trimming took 2 bases from V and 0 from J, leaving 5 bases between them. Germline V CDR1 and CDR2: SGHAT, FQNNGV. The CDR3 loop spans 14 amino acids. For the CDR3, the DNA is TGTGCCAGCAGCTTACAGGGCTCCTACAATGAGCAGTTCTTC. It specifies CASSLQGSYNEQFF.

The chain joins TRBV29-1 to TRBJ2-7; D could derive from TRBD1 or TRBD2 (6 bases each). The length of the CDR3 is 16 residues. Trimming removed 2 bases from V and 2 bases from J, with 19 bases in between. CDR1 SQVTM and CDR2 ANQGSEA come from the germline V gene. CDR3 region: CSVELRGETGPYEQYF. CDR3 nucleotide sequence: TGCAGCGTTGAACTGAGGGGGGAGACAGGCCCCTACGAGCAGTACTTC.

The rearrangement uses TRBV5-1 and TRBJ1-1, with D possibly matching TRBD1 (5 bases). CDR1 and CDR2 (germline): SGHRS, YFSETQ. CDR3 length equals 14 residues. The V end was cut by 7 bases, the J end by 1 base, with 14 bases between. The CDR3 region has the DNA TGCGCCAGCTCCAGGGTAGCGGAGAACACTGAAGCTTTCTTT. Its translation: CASSRVAENTEAFF.

The rearrangement links TRBV5-6 to TRBJ2-1; perhaps TRBD2 as D (7 bases). CDR1 and CDR2 from the germline V gene are SGHDT and YYEEEE. This CDR3 is built from 15 residues. The V end lost 4 bases, the J end lost 4 bases, and 15 bases lay between the germline ends. CDR3 in amino acids: CASSPGGGGYNEQFF. In nucleotides, the CDR3 is TGTGCCAGCAGCCCGGGCGGGGGCGGGTACAATGAGCAGTTCTTC.

The DNA for the CDR3 is TGCGCCAGCAGCCAAGATCTCTGGACAGGGGTCGGTGGCTACACCTTC. Encoded protein: CASSQDLWTGVGGYTF. V usage is TRBV4-3 and J usage is TRBJ1-2, with 9 nucleotides matching TRBD1. The CDR3 sequence is 16 residues long. Germline assignment: CDR1 LGHNA and CDR2 YSLEER. The V gene end was trimmed by 0 bases and the J gene end by 7 bases; junction bases not matched to a gene: 9.

V is TRBV28 and J is TRBJ1-1, with no clear D. From germline, CDR1 is MDHEN and CDR2 SYDVKM. The CDR3 extends over 12 amino acids. Trimming stripped 3 bases from V and 3 bases from J, with 5 bases between. The CDR3 reads CASSLGDTEAFF. In DNA form, the CDR3 reads TGTGCCAGCAGTTTGGGCGACACTGAAGCTTTCTTT.